These 24 T cell receptor beta chains originate from one sample sequenced in a study of blood T cells in healthy people across ages. The second PCR ran about 6 to 12 cycles with a sample-barcoded 5' primer and J-beta primers. TCRdb analysed the 5' RACE reads with MiXCR anew, one entry per CDR3 protein. The sample holds fewer than 1,000,000 distinct CDR3 sequences, under 55% seen once. The sequenced sample was blood. Receptors originate from a man in his sixties in good health.

V gene TRBV3-1 combines with J gene TRBJ2-1; no clear D. CDR3 length equals 13 residues. Looked up from germline, CDR1 is LGHDT and CDR2 is YNNKEL (reference sequence). Deletions cut 2 bases from V and 6 bases from J, with 8 bases between. Here the CDR3 DNA reads TGTGCCAGCAGCCAACGAGCCGGCAATGAGCAGTTCTTC. Its protein is CASSQRAGNEQFF.

The genes are TRBV4-2 and TRBJ2-7, with D possibly TRBD2 on 5 matching bases. The CDR3 length is 15 residues. The germline CDR1 and CDR2 sequences are LGHNA and YNFKEQ. The ends were cut back, 0 bases at V and 3 bases at J, with 12 bases in the middle. This CDR3 is CASSQDYGVGYEQYF. The CDR3 bases are TGTGCCAGCAGCCAAGATTACGGGGTGGGCTACGAGCAGTACTTC.

A few counts support this clonotype. This chain connects TRBV21-1 to TRBJ1-1; the table's TRBD1 call for D was not verified on the DNA. TRBV21-1 is reported as a pseudogene. The CDR3 runs to 17 residues. CDR3 DNA sequence: TGTGCCAGCAGCAAAGAGGGGACAGGGGCCGCGGGCACTGAAGCTTTCTTT. Protein: CASSKEGTGAAGTEAFF.

This clonotype was recorded many times. The gene calls are TRBV15 and TRBJ2-7; the D is unclear. Between the trimmed V and J ends, which lost 5 bases and 0 bases, there was a span of 5 bases. This CDR3 is 12 amino acids long. Per the germline V gene, CDR1 is LNHNV and CDR2 is YYDKDF (reference sequence). The CDR3 sequence is CATSPNSYEQYF. Here the CDR3 DNA reads TGTGCCACCAGCCCCAACTCCTACGAGCAGTACTTC.

This clonotype was counted between two and nine times. V gene TRBV4-1 combines with J gene TRBJ1-5; 11 nucleotides align to TRBD1. Germline V CDR1 and CDR2: MGHRA, YSYEKL. Trimming took 2 bases from V and 1 from J; bases not matched to a gene: 4. The CDR3 runs 17 residues. DNA of the CDR3: TGCGCCAGCAGCCAACCTCGGACAGGGGGCAGCAATCAGCCCCAGCATTTT. It translates to CASSQPRTGGSNQPQHF.

This clonotype was seen more than once but under ten times. The chain combines TRBV6-2 or TRBV6-3 with TRBJ2-7; D is possibly TRBD1 (5 bases). The germline V gene has CDR1 MNHEY and CDR2 SVGEGT. There are 13 residues in the CDR3. The germline V and J ends were trimmed by 2 bases and 2 bases, with 7 bases remaining between them. The CDR3 nucleotides are TGTGCCAGCAGTTACGGGGCGACCTACGAGCAGTACTTC. It codes for CASSYGATYEQYF.

This clonotype was picked up a small number of times. Here the CDR3 reads CSAEGGKETQYF. The CDR3 region has the DNA TGCAGTGCTGAGGGTGGAAAAGAGACCCAGTACTTC. This chain links TRBV20-1 with TRBJ2-5; TRBD2 might be the D (5 bases). V lost 5 bases to trimming and J lost 3 bases, with 10 bases between them. Germline loops: CDR1 DFQATT, CDR2 SNEGSKA (reference sequence). CDR3 length: 12 residues.

V gene TRBV18 combines with J gene TRBJ2-7; TRBD1 is a possible D gene (6 bases). V was trimmed by 0 bases and J by 3 bases, leaving 15 bases between them. The CDR3 sequence is 16 residues long. Germline V gene sequence: CDR1 KGHSH, CDR2 LQKENI. The CDR3 region is CASSPPEAGVSYEQYF. The DNA of the CDR3 is TGTGCCAGCTCACCACCGGAGGCAGGGGTGAGCTACGAGCAGTACTTC.

The chain recombines TRBV27 with TRBJ1-1; 9 bases line up with TRBD1. The V and J ends lost 4 bases and 4 bases, in that order; junction bases with no gene match: 1. The length of the CDR3 is 13 residues. In germline, CDR1 is MNHEY, CDR2 SMNVEV (reference sequence). CDR3 amino acids: CASSWTGATEAFF. The CDR3 bases are TGTGCCAGCAGTTGGACAGGGGCCACTGAAGCTTTCTTT.

This clonotype was found a few times. The chain has TRBV20-1 and TRBJ2-1, with D possibly being TRBD2 (5 bases). Germline V gene sequence: CDR1 DFQATT, CDR2 SNEGSKA (reference sequence). The V end was cut by 3 bases, the J end by 9 bases, with 12 bases between. This CDR3 has 12 amino acids. This chain's CDR3 is CSASPGGAEQFF. For the CDR3, the DNA is TGCAGTGCTAGCCCAGGAGGCGCTGAGCAGTTCTTC.

V usage is TRBV6-2 or TRBV6-3 and J usage is TRBJ2-3, with 9 bases matching TRBD1. The CDR3 length is 17 residues. Trimming removed 2 bases from V and 4 bases from J; junction bases left unmatched: 10. Germline V lookup: CDR1 MNHEY, CDR2 SVGEGT. The CDR3 sequence: CASSYTWDREFADTQYF. The CDR3 region has the DNA TGTGCCAGCAGTTACACATGGGACAGGGAATTTGCAGATACGCAGTATTTT.

This chain joins TRBV6-2 or TRBV6-3 and TRBJ2-1, with D possibly TRBD1 on 6 matching bases. Germline CDR1 reads MNHEY; CDR2 reads SVGEGT. This CDR3 region has 15 residues. The V end lost 4 bases, the J end lost 14 bases, and 24 bases lay between the germline ends. The CDR3 protein is CASSFHQKQSGEEFF. The DNA for the CDR3 is TGTGCCAGCAGTTTTCACCAAAAACAATCAGGGGAAGAGTTCTTC.

This clonotype occurred many times. This chain's CDR3 is CATSRDKGPYEQYF. CDR3 bases: TGTGCCACCAGCAGAGATAAGGGCCCCTACGAGCAGTACTTC. V is TRBV15 and J is TRBJ2-7; D is unresolved. CDR3 length: 14 amino acids. Trimming took off 0 bases at V and 2 bases at J, with 8 bases between the two ends. The V gene's germline CDR1 is LNHNV and CDR2 YYDKDF (reference sequence).

The sample holds a few counts of this clonotype. J is TRBJ1-4 and V is TRBV6-5; possibly TRBD1 for D (5 bases). V was trimmed by 0 bases and J by 8 bases, leaving 13 bases between them. The CDR3 is 15 residues long. Germline V gene sequence: CDR1 MNHEY, CDR2 SVGAGI. The CDR3 nucleotides read TGTGCCAGCAGTTACTCAGGGGCAGGCGGGGAAAAACTGTTTTTT. Its protein is CASSYSGAGGEKLFF.

V and J are TRBV7-2 and TRBJ2-1; no reliable D call. Germline CDR1 reads SGHTA; CDR2 reads FQGNSA. V lost 5 bases and J lost 5, with 13 bases in between. CDR3 size: 14 residues. The CDR3 reads CASSLGPRDNEQFF. The DNA for the CDR3 is TGTGCCAGCAGCCTAGGTCCCAGAGACAATGAGCAGTTCTTC.

This clonotype has only a few counts. The chain uses TRBV29-1 and TRBJ2-1; 8 nucleotides line up with TRBD2. Losses at the gene ends were 3 bases for V and 9 bases for J; bases not matched to a gene: 10. This CDR3 region has 14 residues. Per the germline V gene, CDR1 is SQVTM and CDR2 is ANQGSEA. The CDR3 is CSVDSGGAVFEQFF. CDR3 in DNA: TGCAGCGTTGACTCCGGGGGGGCTGTATTTGAGCAGTTCTTC.

The chain joins TRBV6-2 or TRBV6-3 to TRBJ1-1, with 10 positions matching TRBD1. Germline loops: CDR1 MNHEY, CDR2 SVGEGT. V shed 2 bases and J 5 bases; nucleotides not matched to a gene: 5. This CDR3 region has 15 residues. CDR3 in amino acids: CASSYQGQGQTEAFF. The DNA for the CDR3 is TGTGCCAGCAGTTACCAGGGACAGGGGCAAACTGAAGCTTTCTTT.

This sequence joins TRBV15 and TRBJ1-2, with TRBD1 matching 9 bases. The ends lost 5 bases at V and 4 bases at J; junction bases unmatched: 5. Per the germline V gene, CDR1 is LNHNV and CDR2 is YYDKDF (reference sequence). The CDR3 is 14 residues long. The CDR3: CATSVGQGTYGYTF. CDR3 coding DNA: TGTGCCACCAGCGTGGGACAGGGCACCTATGGCTACACCTTC.

The chain combines TRBV29-1 with TRBJ1-1; 7 bases are shared with TRBD1. The CDR3 has 12 amino acids. Germline V gene sequence: CDR1 SQVTM, CDR2 ANQGSEA. Trimming at V came to 7 bases and at J to 1 base, leaving 3 bases not matched to a gene. CDR3 loop: CSGNRGNTEAFF. CDR3 DNA sequence: TGCAGCGGTAACAGGGGGAACACTGAAGCTTTCTTT.

Turning to this clonotype: A much larger clone differs from this one at a single base, so this may be a read error. The gene calls are TRBV10-3 and TRBJ2-1, with 8 bases fitting TRBD1. The V gene's germline CDR1 is ENHRY and CDR2 SYGVKD. The CDR3 length is 15 residues. V trimming: 5 bases; J trimming: 4 bases; junction bases outside the gene matches: 7. The CDR3 DNA reads as TGTGCCATCAGTAAAGACAGGGGCGTATACAATGAGCAGTTCTTC. This sequence encodes CAISKDRGVYNEQFF.

CDR3 amino acids: CASRAGADSPLHF. DNA for the CDR3: TGTGCCAGCAGAGCGGGAGCGGATTCACCCCTCCACTTT. The chain uses TRBV6-1 and TRBJ1-6; D unresolved. Trimming took 6 bases from V and 8 from J, leaving 11 bases between them. This CDR3 has 13 amino acids. Germline V gene data show CDR1 as MNHNS and CDR2 as SASEGT.

A few counts support this clonotype. This chain's CDR3 is CASSWDWTEVSYTF. CDR3 nucleotides: TGTGCCAGCAGTTGGGACTGGACGGAAGTGAGCTACACCTTC. V and J are TRBV5-5 and TRBJ1-2; D is perhaps TRBD1 (5 bases). With 5 bases removed from V and 9 bases from J, the gap between germline ends came to 20 bases. The germline gives CDR1 SGHKS, CDR2 YYEKEE (reference sequence). The CDR3 is 14 residues long.

This chain joins TRBV29-1 and TRBJ2-1; D might be TRBD2 (6 bases). The length of the CDR3 is 12 residues. CDR1 is SQVTM, CDR2 ANQGSEA, per germline. Trimming removed 6 bases from V and 9 bases from J, with 15 bases in between. The chain's CDR3 is CSVGGSSSEQFF. The CDR3 DNA follows: TGCAGCGTGGGAGGAAGTTCTAGTGAGCAGTTCTTC.

The chain has TRBV6-2 or TRBV6-3 and TRBJ1-1; D unresolved. Per the germline V gene, CDR1 is MNHEY and CDR2 is SVGEGT. Trimming shortened V by 5 bases and J by 6 bases, and 13 bases separated the two germline ends. CDR3 length: 13 residues. DNA of the CDR3: TGTGCCAGCAGTAAGCGGGTGGACTCTGAAGCTTTCTTT. Its translation: CASSKRVDSEAFF.